The present T cell receptor beta chain was sequenced within a study of cytomegalovirus exposure and HLA in healthy donors (TCRdb year 2017). Turning to the overall study: In an earlier analysis of roughly 590 of the donors, 276 Gb of sequence data and 120 million or so unique TCR beta sequences from about 190 million T cells were reported. An early release covering more than 500 HLA-typed donors comprised about 310 gigabases of sequencing data and approximately 85 million unique TCR sequences. Of the 350 to 450 genotyped donors, 75% to 85% were placed in the genetic ancestry cluster associated with self-reported Caucasian donors. The aim of the study was to test whether cataloging public T cell receptors could identify signatures of past pathogen exposure. Using immunosequencing, the study profiled T cell repertoires from 666 subjects and related those repertoires to cytomegalovirus serostatus. Besides the first cohort of approximately 710 subjects, a separate validation cohort made up of some 110 different subjects was used. To predict cytomegalovirus infection status, the study combined high-throughput TCR immunosequencing, statistical association of individual TCRs with disease status, and machine learning. A later analysis re-analyzed previously published TCR beta repertoires from several hundred donors and added high-resolution HLA genotyping to study TCR occurrence patterns. The later analysis used no new phenotypic data to find candidate immune exposures, relying instead on TCR beta sequences and their occurrence across donors. An earlier analysis of some 500 of the donors used high-throughput TCR beta sequencing to judge whether each TCR beta V gene segment behaved as functional or pseudogenic. Donor age, sex, ethnicity and CMV serostatus were compiled together with the repertoire data. In a later genetic analysis, genome-wide SNP genotypes for about three fifths of the 666 donors were used, and that subset was treated as a discovery cohort. All discovery cohort repertoires had been generated on a single sequencing platform. HLA typing covered class I and class II loci at four-digit resolution. Typing coverage differed by locus: A, B, C, DRB1 and DQB1 were typed in about 620-630 donors, DQA1 in about 510, DPA1 in roughly 590, and DPB1 in 472. Roughly 5 DR-DQ haplotypes were treated as single units for association and clustering because of strong linkage in the cohort. Among 300 to 500 genotyped donors of the cohort, an average of roughly 230,000 unique TCR beta nucleotide sequences was sequenced per donor, of which 15% to 20% were non-productive. The study at large found these results: Because HLA typing was missing for some donors at each locus, association tests included only the typed subset. Linkage disequilibrium might explain the correlated functional status among segregating V segments, but an unknown experimental factor could not be ruled out. In a later genetic analysis, fewer N-insertions in productive TCRs were reported among donors in an Asian-associated ancestry cluster than the 666-donor mean. A cluster of highly shared sequence variants was judged likely to represent a technical artifact of the sequencing pipeline. Some IMGT-functional V segments, including TRBV6-2 and TRBV6-3, could not be told apart with the 87-base-pair reads, so those segments were excluded. A further reported finding was that TCR beta sequences accurately predicted the HLA-A and HLA-B alleles for most subjects in the first cohort. For the cohort, immune exposure information was limited to CMV serostatus. Broadly in line with IMGT annotations, most TCR beta V segments showed up in productive rearrangements about 87% or about 30% of the time in an earlier analysis of some 590 of the donors. Specific HLA alleles were associated with 16,951 TCR beta sequences at a false discovery rate of 0.05 in a later analysis. The classifier was reported to diagnose cytomegalovirus status with high specificity and sensitivity in both the original and validation cohorts. In vitro tests confirmed that three of the cytomegalovirus-associated TCR beta chains recognize cytomegalovirus antigens. Compared with equally common non-associated chains, HLA-associated TCR beta chains in a later analysis were more clonally expanded and had lower generation probabilities. Across donors, most TCR sequences were observed very rarely, whereas some public TCRs were present in many individuals. A later analysis found that most CMV-associated TCR beta chains appeared HLA-restricted, with HLA associations seemingly driven largely by CMV exposure. According to the authors, the approach could potentially be generalized to other disease states and immunological phenotypes. Strong co-occurrence of HLA alleles, especially DR and DQ, made assigning TCR associations to individual alleles difficult. In the study, about 150 TCR beta chains were listed as associated with cytomegalovirus. The cohort was sequenced for TCR beta chains only, and without alpha or paired-chain data the features that could be detected were limited. In a later analysis, several top co-occurrence clusters were reported to appear linked to parvovirus B19, influenza, CMV and Epstein-Barr virus. A later genetic analysis associated a missense DCLRE1C variant with V-gene and J-gene trimming of TCR beta chains, and an independent cohort replicated the association. Because counts were too low, seventeen rarely observed V segments, including chromosome 9 orphons, were left out of the earlier analysis of about 500 of the donors. A later analysis found that TCR association rates varied across HLA loci, with DRB1 alleles showing the most associated TCRs and HLA-C alleles the fewest. Presence/absence analyses assumed roughly uniform sequencing depth across donors, an assumption that may not hold.

The cohort was made up of roughly 670 healthy bone marrow donors. Cohort members were all nominally healthy when sampled, although unrecorded immune exposures were likely present. The donor was CMV seronegative and was included in the group of a few hundred seronegative cohort members. Every donor gave a peripheral blood sample, and the peripheral blood mononuclear cells from that sample were used for TCR beta sequencing. Genomic DNA extraction from the blood cell samples was performed with the Qiagen DNeasy Blood Extraction Kit. Library construction relied on the immunoSEQ multiplex PCR assay. For the multiplex PCR, a mixture combining 60 forward primers for TCR Vbeta segments and 13 reverse primers for TCR Jbeta segments was used. Amplification of the CDR3 region of rearranged TCR beta genes was performed with a multiplex PCR assay on genomic DNA. The Illumina HiSeq System was used to sequence the amplified TCR beta libraries as 87-base-pair reads. Turning to the authors' computational methods: A later analysis tallied 80 million to 95 million unique TCR beta chains across the 666 repertoires, and about 10 million of those chains were shared by two or more donors. To remove PCR and sequencing errors, raw reads were error-corrected and collapsed into unique sequences using a nearest-neighbor algorithm that merged closely related sequences. V, D and J gene segments were assigned by aligning CDR3 sequences to IMGT reference sequences. For a sequence to be retained, a match of at least six nucleotides to both a V gene segment and a J gene segment was required. Rearrangements were classified as productive when the CDR3 lacked stop codons and remained in frame with V and J, and all other rearrangements were classified as non-productive. CDR3 was defined by IMGT convention, running from the second conserved V-encoded cysteine to the conserved J-encoded phenylalanine. Sequences without an unambiguous match to a single V gene segment were excluded from the earlier analysis of about 600 of the donors. An earlier analysis of fewer than 650 of the donors classified V segments as functional when productive rearrangements were above 56.7% and as segregating when the standard deviation between donors was above 5%. A statistical classification framework was developed to diagnose cytomegalovirus status using the catalog of TCR beta chain sequences. In a later analysis, V and J genes were assigned by comparing TCR nucleotide sequences against IMGT/GENE-DB human TR gene sequences. Using the TCRdist pipeline, a later analysis assigned CDR3 sequences along with most-parsimonious VDJ recombination scenarios. A later analysis defined each TCR beta chain by its CDR3 amino acid sequence plus V-gene family, and excluded reads lacking a unique V-gene family. To address suspected cross-contamination and a sequencing artifact, a later analysis removed 592 highly shared, low-generation-probability nucleotide sequences. A later analysis calculated a clonal expansion index for each public chain from normalized within-repertoire ranks of inferred template counts. A later analysis computed generation probabilities with a VDJ recombination model fitted to out-of-frame rearrangements, and checked the results against IGoR. Hypergeometric tests were used in a later analysis to score TCR-TCR, TCR-HLA and TCR-CMV co-occurrence, with a repertoire-size bias correction applied to the TCR pairs. In a later analysis, false discovery rates were estimated by permuting HLA or CMV assignments 20 times. In a later analysis, co-occurring TCRs were grouped using DBSCAN, and TCRdist sequence similarity was added for clustering within HLA-allele-positive subsets. Co-occurrence clustering excluded repertoires with fewer than 30,000 or more than 120,000 public chains, plus five with anomalous nucleotide sharing. Imported from immuneACCESS, the table was reduced by TCRdb to in-frame sequences with V and J called. These copies leave out some clones; in studies compared against another copy, an unresolved V gene accounts for under half, and the cause of the remainder is not known. That table furnishes V, J and clone size, whereas the DNA furnished D and trimming. The sample table contains under 100,000 clones; only one count was recorded for 60% to 80% of them. Of the sample, around 2.1% falls within the top ten clones.

Of note for this clone: The specificity of this receptor is unknown. There are no base qualities to consult, and no much larger clone falls within one base.

Reading the germline V gene gives CDR1 ENHRY and CDR2 SYGVKD. From cysteine to phenylalanine, the CDR3 is 15 amino acids long. CDR3 DNA is the only sequence kept; it has 45 bases, read in frame from the first base. Germline trimming amounts to 1 base on V and 5 bases on J, with 8 as the count of junction bases outside the gene matches. The material sequenced was PBMCs. The chain is assembled from TRBV10-3 and TRBJ2-7; 7 bases in the junction line up with TRBD1. The sequence was collected from a boy between 10 and 17 years old in good health and CMV-seronegative. The DNA is as follows: TGTGCCATCAGTGAGTTGTTACAGGGGCTAAACGAGCAGTACTTC. It translates as CAISELLQGLNEQYF.